This is a list of T cell receptor beta chains from one sample in a study of T-cell reconstitution after alpha-beta-depleted transplantation in children. Each CDR3 protein is one row after TCRdb ran MiXCR on the PCR reads. The sample holds roughly 490,000 distinct CDR3 sequences; about an eighth are singletons and the top ten take 11% to 15%. Sample: PBMCs, mostly from graft donor cells, taken 180 days after TCRalphabeta/CD19-depleted stem cell transplant. The origin of the receptors is a female patient aged 2-9 years who had a stem cell transplant for aplastic anemia, so the T cells may come from the graft donor. Each CDR3 is given with its conserved first and last residue. D genes are given only for firm matches. A clone size is listed for some rows: how often the clone was seen (once, few, many), or a class if it is expanded.

J gene	D gene	clone size	V gene	CDR3 protein	CDR3 DNA
TRBJ2-5	.	few	TRBV29-1	CSGRGPETQYF	TGCAGCGGGCGGGGTCCAGAGACCCAGTACTTC
TRBJ2-7	.	few	TRBV28	CASSLSGRTSYEQYF	TGTGCCAGCAGTTTGAGCGGCAGGACCTCCTACGAGCAGTACTTC
TRBJ2-4	TRBD2	many	TRBV20-1	CSAREGSAGVNIQYF	TGCAGTGCTAGAGAAGGTTCAGCGGGAGTAAACATTCAGTACTTC
TRBJ2-4	.	.	TRBV12-5	CASGLVFGNSIAKNIQYF	TGTGCTAGTGGTTTGGTTTTTGGGAACTCTATAGCCAAAAACATTCAGTACTTC
TRBJ2-5	TRBD1	many	TRBV15	CATRNKKGTVGRETQYF	TGTGCCACCAGAAACAAGAAAGGGACAGTGGGACGAGAGACCCAGTACTTC
TRBJ1-5	.	few	TRBV28	CASSFSGRSNQPQHF	TGTGCCAGCAGTTTTTCCGGGAGAAGCAATCAGCCCCAGCATTTT
TRBJ1-1	.	few	TRBV29-1	CSLTVNTEAFF	TGCAGCCTGACAGTGAACACTGAAGCTTTCTTT
TRBJ1-1	.	few	TRBV9	CASSDVTGGRYAEAFF	TGTGCCAGCAGCGATGTTACGGGGGGGCGCTACGCTGAAGCTTTCTTT
TRBJ2-7	.	few	TRBV7-9	CASSLQPRGAHEQYF	TGTGCCAGCAGCTTGCAACCCAGGGGCGCGCACGAGCAGTACTTC
TRBJ2-1	TRBD2	few	TRBV5-1	CASSLAREINEQFF	TGCGCCAGCAGCTTGGCGCGGGAGATCAATGAGCAGTTCTTC
TRBJ2-1	TRBD2	few	TRBV6-4	CASSRTGLAGGIEQFF	TGTGCCAGCAGCCGAACAGGACTAGCGGGAGGCATTGAGCAGTTCTTC
TRBJ2-4	.	few	TRBV7-2	CASGAGLAKNIQYF	TGTGCCAGTGGGGCGGGACTAGCCAAAAACATTCAGTACTTC
TRBJ2-7	TRBD2	.	TRBV7-2	CASSGGRLAGPYEQYF	TGTGCCAGCAGCGGAGGGCGGCTAGCGGGTCCCTACGAGCAGTACTTC
TRBJ2-5	TRBD2	few	TRBV5-6	CASSLGRGLAGDETQYF	TGTGCCAGCAGCCTAGGCCGGGGACTAGCGGGAGATGAGACCCAGTACTTC
TRBJ1-1	.	.	TRBV15	CATSRDRQGLSPVAFF	TGTGCCACCAGCAGAGATAGGCAGGGCTTGTCCCCTGTGGCTTTCTTT
TRBJ1-4	.	many	TRBV29-1	CSVGPATNEKLFF	TGCAGCGTTGGGCCCGCAACTAATGAAAAACTGTTTTTT
TRBJ2-7	TRBD1	few	TRBV11-2	CASSARQGSYEQYF	TGTGCCAGCAGCGCCAGACAGGGTTCCTACGAGCAGTACTTC
TRBJ2-3	TRBD2	few	TRBV30	CAWSRTRGTDTQYF	TGTGCCTGGAGTCGGACTAGGGGCACAGATACGCAGTATTTT
TRBJ2-2	.	.	TRBV12-3/TRBV12-4	CASSPSITGELFF	TGTGCCAGCAGTCCAAGTATCACCGGGGAGCTGTTTTTT
TRBJ2-7	.	few	TRBV2	CASTQGGYEQYF	TGTGCCAGCACGCAAGGGGGCTACGAGCAGTACTTC
TRBJ2-2	TRBD1	many	TRBV12-3/TRBV12-4	CASSPPGQQTGELFF	TGTGCCAGCAGTCCGCCGGGACAGCAAACCGGGGAGCTGTTTTTT
TRBJ2-1	TRBD2	few	TRBV2	CASPPGLAEYNEQFF	TGTGCCAGCCCCCCTGGACTAGCGGAGTACAATGAGCAGTTCTTC
TRBJ1-6	TRBD1	few	TRBV12-3/TRBV12-4	CASRETGADSPLHF	TGTGCCAGCAGAGAGACAGGGGCGGATTCACCCCTCCACTTT
TRBJ1-1	.	few	TRBV4-2	CASSLPQGGTEAFF	TGTGCCAGCAGCTTACCCCAGGGTGGGACTGAAGCTTTCTTT
TRBJ1-3	TRBD1	.	TRBV7-2	CASSPRTGGSGNTIYF	TGTGCCAGCAGCCCTAGGACAGGGGGTAGTGGAAACACCATATATTTT
TRBJ2-7	TRBD1	.	TRBV4-2	CASSPAHRGYEQYF	TGTGCCAGCAGCCCCGCCCACAGGGGCTACGAGCAGTACTTC
TRBJ1-6	.	few	TRBV7-9	CASSSPDGRWSPLHF	TGTGCCAGCAGCTCCCCGGACGGAAGATGGTCACCCCTCCACTTT
TRBJ2-5	TRBD1	many	TRBV5-1	CASSLGDSQETQYF	TGCGCCAGCAGCTTGGGGGACAGCCAAGAGACCCAGTACTTC
TRBJ1-2	.	few	TRBV5-6	CASSLSYFHSTGNYGYTF	TGTGCCAGCAGCCTTTCCTACTTCCACTCAACTGGTAACTATGGCTACACCTTC
TRBJ2-3	.	few	TRBV3-1	CASTEEGSKVTDTQYF	TGTGCCAGCACCGAAGAAGGCTCCAAGGTCACAGATACGCAGTATTTT
TRBJ2-1	TRBD2	.	TRBV3-1	CASSLGLVGYNEQFF	TGTGCCAGCAGCCTAGGACTAGTAGGGTACAATGAGCAGTTCTTC
TRBJ1-1	.	.	TRBV29-1	CSVECQGYFMNTEAFF	TGCAGCGTTGAGTGCCAGGGCTACTTCATGAACACTGAAGCTTTCTTT
TRBJ2-3	TRBD2	.	TRBV28	CASSRLSGRTLVTDTQYF	TGTGCCAGCAGTCGACTGAGCGGGAGGACACTAGTCACAGATACGCAGTATTTT
TRBJ2-1	TRBD1	.	TRBV4-3	CASSHDRGDEQFF	TGCGCCAGCAGCCACGACAGGGGCGATGAGCAGTTCTTC
TRBJ2-2	TRBD2	.	TRBV5-1	CASSLVSGGPNTGELFF	TGCGCCAGCAGCTTGGTTTCGGGAGGGCCGAACACCGGGGAGCTGTTTTTT
TRBJ1-2	.	.	TRBV29-1	CSPGGPDGYTF	TGCAGCCCCGGGGGTCCTGATGGCTACACCTTC
TRBJ2-2	TRBD2	many	TRBV28	CASSRVFLGGRNTGELFF	TGTGCCAGCAGCCGGGTTTTCTTGGGCGGGAGGAACACCGGGGAGCTGTTTTTT
TRBJ2-1	TRBD2	many	TRBV7-7	CASSPSLAGAGNEQFF	TGTGCCAGCAGCCCCTCACTAGCGGGAGCTGGCAATGAGCAGTTCTTC
TRBJ2-1	.	few	TRBV6-2/TRBV6-3	CASSSDHWSSYNEQFF	TGTGCCAGCAGTTCGGACCATTGGAGCTCCTACAATGAGCAGTTCTTC
TRBJ2-7	TRBD1	many	TRBV12-3/TRBV12-4	CASSARDRLIYEQYF	TGTGCCAGCAGTGCCCGGGACAGATTAATCTACGAGCAGTACTTC
TRBJ2-7	.	.	TRBV29-1	CSVRPIDRRDEQYF	TGCAGCGTCCGCCCAATCGACAGGCGAGACGAGCAGTACTTC
TRBJ1-1	.	few	TRBV15	CATSRDLGNPEAFF	TGTGCCACCAGCAGAGATCTGGGGAACCCTGAAGCTTTCTTT
TRBJ2-7	TRBD2	.	TRBV27	CASRPTSGRAVIGEQYF	TGTGCCAGCAGACCTACTAGCGGGAGGGCCGTAATCGGAGAGCAGTACTTC
TRBJ2-6	.	few	TRBV18	CASSLLGISGANVLTF	TGTGCCAGCTCTCTCCTTGGGATCTCTGGGGCCAACGTCCTGACTTTC
TRBJ2-7	TRBD2	few	TRBV19	CASSMGAGEAYEQYF	TGTGCCAGTAGTATGGGAGCGGGAGAGGCCTACGAGCAGTACTTC
TRBJ1-2	TRBD1	few	TRBV30	CAWSGPGQGVYLYGYTF	TGTGCCTGGAGCGGACCGGGACAGGGCGTCTACCTCTATGGCTACACCTTC
TRBJ2-1	TRBD1	many	TRBV5-1	CASSPGTGGYNEQFF	TGCGCCAGCAGCCCAGGGACAGGAGGATACAATGAGCAGTTCTTC
TRBJ2-7	.	few	TRBV11-2	CASSLRALASYEQYF	TGTGCCAGCAGCCTCCGGGCCCTAGCCTCCTACGAGCAGTACTTC
TRBJ2-3	.	few	TRBV20-1	CSARDWGGSTDTQYF	TGCAGTGCTAGAGATTGGGGCGGGAGCACAGATACGCAGTATTTT
TRBJ1-5	.	many	TRBV28	CAIQDSNQPQHF	TGTGCCATACAGGATAGCAATCAGCCCCAGCATTTT